These 3 T cell receptor beta chains were all obtained from the same sample, sequenced in a study of tumor-infiltrating lymphocytes in primary liver carcinoma. Unsorted bulk tissue, roughly 19-34 mg of it, served as the source for co-extraction of RNA and DNA. Researchers generated TCR beta cDNA from about 450 ng of total RNA, relying on a constant-region primer. Modified slightly, ARM-PCR produced TCR beta libraries over three nested multiplex PCR rounds. Researchers ran the first two PCR rounds for around 10 cycles each with TRBV1-TRBV30 forward primers and a C-beta reverse primer. TCRdb analysed the multiplex PCR reads with MiXCR anew, one entry per CDR3 protein. The sample shows roughly 190,000 distinct CDR3 sequences, approximately 80% of them seen only once. What was sequenced was tumor tissue from primary liver carcinoma. The origin of the receptors is a man aged 35 to 55 with primary liver carcinoma and hepatitis B virus infection.

The chain combines TRBV5-4 with TRBJ2-7; D is uncertain. Per the germline V gene, CDR1 is SGHNT and CDR2 is YYREEE (reference sequence). The CDR3 covers 15 residues. Trimming shortened V by 1 base and J by 0 bases, and 11 bases separated the two germline ends. CDR3 coding DNA: TGTGCCAGCAGCTTGTTAGGTGACCCCTCCTACGAGCAGTACTTC. It specifies CASSLLGDPSYEQYF.

CDR3 bases: TGTGCCAGCAGTATGACAGGGGCCCCCAATCAGCCCCAGTATTTT. Amino acid sequence: CASSMTGAPNQPQYF. The J gene is TRBJ1-5, the V gene TRBV5-5, with TRBD1 matching over 8 bases. The DNA matches TRBJ2-3 better at its end, which makes the J call doubtful. Germline V gene sequence: CDR1 SGHKS, CDR2 YYEKEE (reference sequence). The CDR3 runs to 15 residues.

Notes on this clonotype: Germline and junction disagree at one end, which may indicate a read error. The rearrangement uses TRBV28 and TRBJ2-4; D is possibly TRBD2 (5 bases). The CDR3 spans 17 residues. The V gene's germline CDR1 is MDHEN and CDR2 SYDVKM. CDR3 coding DNA: TGTGCCAGCAGTCCGTCCCTTAGTGGTCTAGCCAAAAACATTCGGTACTTC. Its translation is CASSPSLSGLAKNIRYF.